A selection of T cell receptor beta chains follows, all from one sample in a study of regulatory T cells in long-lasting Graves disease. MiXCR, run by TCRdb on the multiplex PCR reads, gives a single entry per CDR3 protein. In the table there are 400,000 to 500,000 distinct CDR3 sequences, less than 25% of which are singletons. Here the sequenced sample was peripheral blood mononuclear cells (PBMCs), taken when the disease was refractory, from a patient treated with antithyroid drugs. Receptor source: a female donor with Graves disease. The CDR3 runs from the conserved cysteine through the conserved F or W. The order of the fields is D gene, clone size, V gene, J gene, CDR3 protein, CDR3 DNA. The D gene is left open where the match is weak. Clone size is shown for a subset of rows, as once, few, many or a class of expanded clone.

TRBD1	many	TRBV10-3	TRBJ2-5	CAISESGGETQYF	TGTGCCATCAGTGAGTCAGGGGGCGAGACCCAGTACTTC
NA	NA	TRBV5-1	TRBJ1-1	CASSPGTLTEAFF	TGCGCCAGCAGCCCCGGGACACTTACTGAAGCTTTCTTT
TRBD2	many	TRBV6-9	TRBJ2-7	CASSYSNILAGDHEQYF	TGTGCCAGCAGTTACTCTAATATACTAGCGGGAGACCACGAGCAGTACTTC
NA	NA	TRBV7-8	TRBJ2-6	CASSLAVSGPGANVLTF	TGTGCCAGCAGCTTAGCAGTTTCGGGGCCCGGGGCCAACGTCCTGACTTTC
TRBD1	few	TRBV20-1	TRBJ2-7	CSARGSRGYYEQYF	TGCAGTGCCCGTGGGTCCAGGGGGTACTACGAGCAGTACTTC
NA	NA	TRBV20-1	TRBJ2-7	CSTPRDFSPYEQYF	TGCAGTACACCGAGGGACTTCTCCCCCTACGAGCAGTACTTC
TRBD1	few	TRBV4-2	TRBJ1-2	CASSQATGGDYGYTF	TGTGCCAGCAGCCAAGCGACAGGGGGCGACTATGGCTACACCTTC
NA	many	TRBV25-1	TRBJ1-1	CASSAGPLNTEAFF	TGTGCCAGCTCGGCAGGACCATTGAACACTGAAGCTTTCTTT
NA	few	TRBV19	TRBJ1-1	CASSISGSSNTEAFF	TGTGCCAGTAGTATATCGGGGTCTTCGAACACTGAAGCTTTCTTT
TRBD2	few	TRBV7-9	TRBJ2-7	CASSLLRTSGDEQYF	TGTGCCAGCAGCTTACTTAGGACTAGCGGTGACGAGCAGTACTTC
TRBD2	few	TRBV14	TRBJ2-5	CASSQRSGGQETQYF	TGTGCCAGCAGCCAAAGGTCGGGGGGTCAAGAGACCCAGTACTTC
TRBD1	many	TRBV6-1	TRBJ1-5	CATPGTDSNQPQHF	TGTGCCACCCCCGGGACAGATAGCAATCAGCCCCAGCATTTT
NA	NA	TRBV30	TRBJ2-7	CAWNNKGPYEQYF	TGTGCCTGGAACAACAAGGGACCCTACGAGCAGTACTTC
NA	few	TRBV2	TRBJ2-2	CASSELSSGKAGELFF	TGTGCCAGCAGTGAACTTTCTTCCGGGAAGGCCGGGGAGCTGTTTTTT
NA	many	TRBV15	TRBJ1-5	CATSRQPDQPQHF	TGTGCCACCAGCAGACAGCCGGATCAGCCCCAGCATTTT
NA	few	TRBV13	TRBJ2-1	CASSYGTGLNEQFF	TGTGCCAGCAGCTACGGGACTGGGCTTAATGAGCAGTTCTTC
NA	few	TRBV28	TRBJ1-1	CASSFEEWEAFF	TGTGCCAGCAGTTTCGAGGAATGGGAAGCTTTCTTT
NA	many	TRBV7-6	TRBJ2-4	CASSNAPSGAWNIQYF	TGTGCCAGCAGCAACGCCCCAAGTGGCGCCTGGAACATTCAGTACTTC
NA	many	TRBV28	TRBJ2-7	CASSPPGTSSSYEQYF	TGTGCCAGCAGTCCTCCTGGGACTTCCAGCTCCTACGAGCAGTACTTC
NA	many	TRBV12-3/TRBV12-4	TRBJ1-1	CASSFEGMNTEAFF	TGTGCCAGCAGCTTCGAGGGGATGAACACTGAAGCTTTCTTT
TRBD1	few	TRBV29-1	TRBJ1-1	CSVGGGGTGGMDTEAFF	TGCAGCGTTGGAGGCGGCGGGACAGGGGGCATGGACACTGAAGCTTTCTTT
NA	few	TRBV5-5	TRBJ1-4	CASSATPLRNEKLFF	TGTGCCAGCAGCGCCACACCGCTTCGGAATGAAAAACTGTTTTTT
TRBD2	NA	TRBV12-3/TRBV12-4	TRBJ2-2	CATRKLAGPANTGELFF	TGTGCCACCCGGAAACTAGCGGGTCCCGCGAACACCGGGGAGCTGTTTTTT
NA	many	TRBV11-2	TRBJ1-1	CASSLGYGQWSTEAFF	TGTGCCAGCAGCTTAGGGTACGGACAGTGGAGCACTGAAGCTTTCTTT
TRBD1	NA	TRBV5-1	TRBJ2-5	CASSGTAQETQYF	TGCGCCAGCAGCGGGACAGCTCAAGAGACCCAGTACTTC
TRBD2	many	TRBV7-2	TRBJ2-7	CASSSGGGGSREQYF	TGTGCCAGCAGCTCGGGAGGGGGAGGGTCGCGCGAGCAGTACTTC
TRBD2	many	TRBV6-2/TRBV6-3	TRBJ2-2	CASSESSLAGGTGELFF	TGTGCCAGCAGTGAGAGCTCACTAGCGGGAGGCACCGGGGAGCTGTTTTTT
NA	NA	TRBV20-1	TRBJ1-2	CSARVWGSDGYTF	TGCAGTGCTAGAGTTTGGGGTTCTGATGGCTACACCTTC
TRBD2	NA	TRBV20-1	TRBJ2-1	CSATSGTSSYNEQFF	TGCAGTGCTACTAGCGGGACTAGCTCCTACAATGAGCAGTTCTTC
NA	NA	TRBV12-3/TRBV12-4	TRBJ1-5	CASSNLGTGLDQPQHF	TGTGCCAGCAGTAACCTCGGGACCGGCCTCGATCAGCCCCAGCATTTT
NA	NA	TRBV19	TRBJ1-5	CASSIDLSSGSGNQPQHF	TGTGCCAGTAGTATAGATCTTTCGTCAGGGTCTGGCAATCAGCCCCAGCATTTT
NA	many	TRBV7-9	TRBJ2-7	CASTATGYEQYF	TGTGCCAGCACCGCGACAGGCTACGAGCAGTACTTC